This T cell receptor beta chain was sequenced in a study of T cell responses to AZD1222 COVID-19 vaccine. Whole-study results and caveats: Spike was spanned by vaccine-associated CD4 TCRs, which were dominant at 160-218 and 743-854. Reportedly, nearly half of unique spike TCRs recognized epitopes outside B.1.351/B.1.1.7 mutations. White British donors predominated, females outnumbered males, and clonal diversity was possibly underestimated.

This clone has just one count. The antigen is undetermined. Libraries were prepared by immunoSEQ multiplex PCR; TCRdb keeps only in-frame clonotypes and omits some of them. The data hold approximately 70,000 clones, with roughly 75% observed a single time. CDR3 length: 14 amino acids. Trimming pared 2 bases from V and 2 bases from J, leaving 8 bases between. Germline CDR1 MDHEN, CDR2 SYDVKM. The V call is TRBV28, the J call TRBJ2-3; a possible D gene is TRBD1 (6 bases). The source of this sequence is an adult who received the AZD1222 COVID-19 vaccine. This specimen was peripheral blood, taken 28 days after the second AZD1222 dose. CDR3 sequence: CASSLPGDTDTQYF. As DNA, the CDR3 is TGTGCCAGCAGTTTACCAGGGGACACAGATACGCAGTATTTT.